This T cell receptor beta chain was identified in a study of blood T cell repertoires in COVID-19. The CDR3 covers 16 residues. Germline-derived CDR1 and CDR2 are SGHTA and FQGNSA. The V and J ends lost 6 bases and 2 bases respectively, with 17 bases between them. This table comes from immunoSEQ multiplex PCR, and its TCRdb copy is limited to in-frame clones, with some not included. The table has approximately 250,000 clones, approximately 82% seen once. The sequence derives from a man in his sixties who had recovered from COVID-19. Sequencing was performed on peripheral blood. The rearrangement links TRBV7-2 to TRBJ1-5; the D is unclear. Written as DNA, the CDR3 is TGTGCCAGCAGTTCCCGTTTAGCCCTAGGCAATCAGCCCCAGCATTTT. Translating gives CASSSRLALGNQPQHF.